This TCR beta chain comes out of a study of radiation and T cells in renal cell carcinoma. Sample time point: blood 2 weeks post-SBRT. Documented treatment: 15 Gy SBRT to primary tumor, nephrectomy 4 weeks later. On this clone itself: Its cognate antigen is unknown.

From germline, CDR1 is LNHDA and CDR2 SQIVND (reference sequence). The CDR3 covers 16 residues. Trimming cost V 1 base and J 0 bases, with 12 bases left between them. Sequencing used immunoSEQ multiplex PCR; TCRdb keeps in-frame clones, though not all of them. The table includes almost 50,000 clones, less than 85% detected once. General study findings and limits: Top tumor clonotypes rose in blood 2 weeks post-radiation, then contracted. No pretreatment tumor biopsies were available for baseline clonotypes.

The TCR sequence derives from a woman in her 70s with renal cell carcinoma. Here the sequenced sample was blood, taken from a patient whose treatment included radiotherapy and nephrectomy. The chain is built from TRBV19 and TRBJ2-5; perhaps TRBD2 as D (5 bases). CDR3 DNA: TGTGCCAGTAGTATAGGAGGAGGACGGGACCAAGAGACCCAGTACTTC. It translates to CASSIGGGRDQETQYF.